The T cell receptor (beta chain) under discussion was sequenced for a study of beta chain features in type 1 diabetes. Broader study findings: When VDJ junctions were examined, type 1 diabetes patients showed fewer insertions and more deletions.

In the case of this clone: Its antigen is unknown.

V lost 0 bases to trimming and J lost 5 bases; unmatched junction nucleotides: 3. CDR1 MNHEY and CDR2 SVGAGI come from the germline V gene. The CDR3 sequence is 14 residues long. What was sequenced were expressed TCRB transcripts, since all of the isolated RNA had been reverse transcribed. Measured with immunoSEQ multiplex PCR; TCRdb has only the in-frame clones, and not every one. The sample holds about 350,000 clones; roughly 21% are singletons and the top ten take around 0.04%. The chain is built from TRBV6-5 and TRBJ1-1; TRBD1 matches 7 bases. The sequence was obtained from a woman younger than 35 in good health. Sequencing input: naive CD4+ T cells from blood. The CDR3 DNA is TGTGCCAGCAGTTACTCCAGGGGGAGGACTGAAGCTTTCTTT. Translating gives CASSYSRGRTEAFF.